Below are 20 T cell receptor beta chains sequenced from a single sample in a study of CD8 T cells in ankylosing spondylitis. Study results and limitations: About 8 highly homologous variants made up a TCR beta motif that seemed to typify ankylosing spondylitis blood.

MiXCR was run by TCRdb on the 5' RACE reads, yielding one entry per CDR3 protein. The sample lists approximately 400,000 distinct CDR3 sequences; more than 15% were seen once. Their antigen targets remain unknown. Sequencing used blood, either unsorted or a sorted T cell fraction (not recorded which). The receptors come from a male donor with ankylosing spondylitis.

In this sample, this clonotype turned up a few times. J is TRBJ2-2 and V is TRBV28; TRBD2 matches 7 bases. Looked up from germline, CDR1 is MDHEN and CDR2 is SYDVKM. There are 17 residues in the CDR3. V was clipped by 3 bases and J by 2 bases; unmatched bases: 9. The CDR3 DNA follows: TGTGCCAGCAGTTTCCACCGAGGGACTATAAACACCGGGGAGCTGTTTTTT. It translates to CASSFHRGTINTGELFF.

This clonotype was detected many times. This chain links TRBV12-3 or TRBV12-4 with TRBJ2-3; D is perhaps TRBD2 (5 bases). The CDR3 covers 15 residues. V dropped 5 bases and J dropped 3 bases, with 15 bases sitting between them. DNA for the CDR3: TGTGCCAGCAGTCCACTAGTAAAGTGGACAGATACGCAGTATTTT. Residues: CASSPLVKWTDTQYF.

This sequence joins TRBV30 and TRBJ2-1, with a weak D call TRBD2 (6 bases). Trimming stripped 4 bases from V and 6 bases from J, with 16 bases between. The CDR3 is made up of 14 amino acids. The germline V gene has CDR1 GTSNPN and CDR2 SVGIG (reference sequence). The CDR3 sequence is CAWIQPRRGNEQFF. The CDR3 DNA reads TGTGCCTGGATCCAGCCCAGGCGGGGCAATGAGCAGTTCTTC.

This clonotype was observed a few times. V and J are TRBV7-9 and TRBJ2-5; maybe TRBD1 (5 bases). The CDR3 runs 12 residues. CDR1 is SEHNR and CDR2 is FQNEAQ in the germline V gene (reference sequence). Trimming stripped 5 bases from V and 5 bases from J, with 9 bases between. The CDR3 sequence: CASSGAWETQYF. CDR3 nucleotides: TGTGCCAGCAGCGGGGCCTGGGAGACCCAGTACTTC.

The J gene is TRBJ2-6, the V gene TRBV7-3; possible D gene TRBD1, 6 bases. Germline CDR1 SGHTA, CDR2 FQGTGA. The CDR3 extends over 18 amino acids. The V gene lost 0 bases and the J gene lost 0 bases, with 12 bases spanning the gap. The CDR3, as DNA: TGTGCCAGCAGCTTAACGTTAAAGGACAGCTCTGGGGCCAACGTCCTGACTTTC. Its protein product is CASSLTLKDSSGANVLTF.

The rearrangement links TRBV4-1 to TRBJ1-2; 8 bases are a match to TRBD1. V dropped 2 bases and J dropped 8; count of bases not matched to a gene: 13. Germline V gives CDR1 MGHRA, CDR2 YSYEKL. This CDR3 is built from 16 residues. The CDR3 bases are TGCGCCAGCAGCCAACCCGCCGGGACAGGTCGTTTAGGCTACACCTTC. Protein product: CASSQPAGTGRLGYTF.

As to this clonotype: Possible read error: a much larger clone is one base away. The chain has TRBV10-3 and TRBJ1-2; TRBD1 might be the D (6 bases). Trimming removed 6 bases from V and 4 bases from J, with 24 bases in between. The CDR3 consists of 17 residues. CDR1 and CDR2 from the germline V gene are ENHRY and SYGVKD. CDR3 region: CAIRPSGRQAAGYGYTF. Here the CDR3 DNA reads TGTGCCATCAGGCCGTCCGGACGACAGGCCGCAGGCTATGGCTACACCTTC.

This clonotype turned up a few times. The chain carries TRBV9 and TRBJ2-1; D is ambiguous. The V end lost 1 base, the J end lost 9 bases, and 11 bases lay between the germline ends. The CDR3 contains 13 residues. Germline CDR1 SGDLS, CDR2 YYNGEE. Here the CDR3 reads CASSVWSASEQFF. CDR3 nucleotides: TGTGCCAGCAGCGTATGGAGTGCGAGTGAGCAGTTCTTC.

This clonotype turned up a few times. The V gene is TRBV29-1, the J gene TRBJ2-1, with 10 bases lining up with TRBD2. Losses at the gene ends were 3 bases for V and 2 bases for J; bases not matched to a gene: 10. Germline CDR1 SQVTM, CDR2 ANQGSEA. This CDR3 is built from 17 residues. In DNA form, the CDR3 reads TGCAGCGTTGAGAGGAATAGCGGGGGGCTCACCTACAATGAGCAGTTCTTC. The encoded protein is CSVERNSGGLTYNEQFF.

This sequence joins TRBV27 and TRBJ2-2, with 16 bases identical to TRBD2. CDR3 length: 21 residues. With V trimmed by 5 bases and J by 4 bases, 16 bases remained unmatched. Germline V lookup: CDR1 MNHEY, CDR2 SMNVEV (reference sequence). The CDR3 nucleotides read TGTGCCAGCAGTCCGAAGGGGGGACTAGCGGGAGGGACAGTGAGCACCGGGGAGCTGTTTTTT. Translation gives CASSPKGGLAGGTVSTGELFF.

The chain is built from TRBV30 and TRBJ2-5; D is undetermined. This CDR3 region has 15 residues. V was pared by 0 bases and J by 3 bases, with 14 bases between. Germline values: CDR1 GTSNPN, CDR2 SVGIG (reference sequence). CDR3 in DNA: TGTGCCTGGAGTGTACGTGGCAAGACAAAAGAGACCCAGTACTTC. Translated, it gives CAWSVRGKTKETQYF.

The chain combines TRBV5-1 with TRBJ1-2, with D tentatively TRBD1 (6 bases). The CDR3 runs 13 residues. V was cut by 4 bases and J by 6 bases, with 13 bases left in between. CDR1 is SGHRS, CDR2 YFSETQ, per germline. The CDR3 is CASSPDRSDGYTF. CDR3 in DNA: TGCGCCAGCAGCCCCGACAGGTCAGATGGCTACACCTTC.

This clonotype was observed a few times. The V call is TRBV4-1, the J call TRBJ1-2; D may be TRBD1 (6 bases). CDR1 is MGHRA, CDR2 YSYEKL, per germline. The CDR3 has 16 residues. Trimming stripped 0 bases from V and 2 bases from J, with 13 bases between. The CDR3 region has the DNA TGCGCCAGCAGCCAAGATGCGGGACATCCAAACTATGGCTACACCTTC. Protein: CASSQDAGHPNYGYTF.

The chain links TRBV2 to TRBJ2-1, with D perhaps TRBD1 or TRBD2 (5 bases each). V lost 4 bases, J lost 3 bases, and 13 bases lay in between. In germline, CDR1 is SNHLY, CDR2 FYNNEI. This CDR3 is built from 15 residues. The CDR3 DNA is TGTGCCAGCAGTGGTACCGGGACGATCTACAATGAGCAGTTCTTC. Its translation is CASSGTGTIYNEQFF.

This clonotype was seen at least ten times. This CDR3 reads CASSFDNEQFF. The CDR3, as DNA: TGTGCCAGCAGTTTTGACAATGAGCAGTTCTTC. The J gene is TRBJ2-1, the V gene TRBV12-3 or TRBV12-4, with D hard to call. The CDR3 consists of 11 residues. The germline V and J ends were trimmed by 3 bases and 5 bases, with 2 bases remaining between them.

In this sample, this clonotype turned up a few times. The V call is TRBV7-6, the J call TRBJ2-7, with D possibly TRBD1 on 6 matching bases. The CDR3 runs 14 residues. Germline CDR1 reads SGHVS; CDR2 reads FNYEAQ. Trimming took off 5 bases at V and 0 bases at J, with 11 bases between the two ends. The CDR3 nucleotides read TGTGCCAGCAGCCCCTCGGACAGCTCCTACGAGCAGTACTTC. It specifies CASSPSDSSYEQYF. The variable domain in full, with the rest retrieved from reference TRBV7-6 and TRBJ2-7, is GAGVSQSPRYKVTKRGQDVALRCDPISGHVSLYWYRQALGQGPEFLTYFNYEAQQDKSGLPNDRFSAERPEGSISTLTIQRTEQRDSAMYRCASSPSDSSYEQYFGPGTRLTVT.

The chain carries TRBV6-5 and TRBJ1-6; no reliable D call. V lost 3 bases and J 3 bases, leaving 9 bases between the germline ends. CDR3 length: 15 amino acids. Germline CDR1 is MNHEY and CDR2 is SVGAGI. CDR3 sequence (DNA): TGTGCCAGCAGTTATGGAGTGGGCTATAATTCACCCCTCCACTTT. This codes for CASSYGVGYNSPLHF.

This clonotype was found a few times. The chain's CDR3 is CASGSASLAGATGELFF. CDR3 sequence (DNA): TGTGCCAGCGGGTCCGCCTCCTTAGCGGGAGCGACCGGGGAGCTGTTTTTT. V gene TRBV6-1 combines with J gene TRBJ2-2, with 9 bases that match TRBD2. This CDR3 spans 17 amino acids. Trimming at V came to 8 bases and at J to 5 bases, leaving 15 bases not matched to a gene. CDR1 is MNHNS and CDR2 is SASEGT in the germline V gene.

The rearrangement uses TRBV7-8 and TRBJ2-2, with TRBD2 identical over 15 bases. This CDR3 has 17 amino acids. Germline V gene lookup returns CDR1 SGHVS and CDR2 FQNEAQ. Germline trimming cut 7 bases from V and 3 bases from J; bases unmatched to any gene: 6. The CDR3 sequence: CASIGLAGGIYTGELFF. CDR3 DNA: TGTGCCAGCATCGGACTAGCGGGAGGGATCTACACCGGGGAGCTGTTTTTT.

This clonotype was counted ten times or more. The chain joins TRBV6-1 to TRBJ1-1; D may be TRBD1 (5 bases). The CDR3 loop spans 13 amino acids. V lost 7 bases to trimming and J lost 3 bases, with 12 bases between them. CDR1 and CDR2 from the germline V gene are MNHNS and SASEGT. CDR3 sequence reads: CASKAQGYTEAFF. CDR3 coding DNA: TGTGCCAGCAAGGCCCAGGGCTACACTGAAGCTTTCTTT.